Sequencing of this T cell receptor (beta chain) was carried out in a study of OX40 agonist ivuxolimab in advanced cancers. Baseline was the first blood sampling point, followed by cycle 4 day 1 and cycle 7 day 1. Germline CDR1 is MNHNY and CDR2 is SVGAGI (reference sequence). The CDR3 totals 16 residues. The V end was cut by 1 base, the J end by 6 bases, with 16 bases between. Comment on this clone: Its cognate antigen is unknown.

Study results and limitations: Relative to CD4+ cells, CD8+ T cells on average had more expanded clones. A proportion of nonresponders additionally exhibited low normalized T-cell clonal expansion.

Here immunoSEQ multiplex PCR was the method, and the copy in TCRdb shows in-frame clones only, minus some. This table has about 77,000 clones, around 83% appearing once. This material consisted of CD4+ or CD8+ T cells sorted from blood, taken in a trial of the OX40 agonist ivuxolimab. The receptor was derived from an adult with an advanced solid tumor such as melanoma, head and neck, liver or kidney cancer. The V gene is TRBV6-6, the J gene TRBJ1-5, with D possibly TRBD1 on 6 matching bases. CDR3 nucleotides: TGTGCCAGCAGTTACTTGCAGGGGAACGGAGGTCAGCCCCAGCATTTT. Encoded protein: CASSYLQGNGGQPQHF.